These 30 T cell receptor beta chains share one sample of origin, sequenced in a study of response to subunit inactivated influenza vaccine. In TCRdb, the RT-PCR reads were re-called with MiXCR into one record per CDR3 protein. The data contain fewer than 600,000 distinct CDR3 sequences, roughly 7.6% of them singletons. Source: PBMCs from blood, taken around 25 months after vaccination. The receptors derive from a man aged 45 to 75 who received an inactivated influenza vaccine.

This clonotype came up a few times. J is TRBJ2-3 and V is TRBV7-9; a possible D gene is TRBD2 (5 bases). This CDR3 has 17 amino acids. Trimming shortened V by 4 bases and J by 1 base, and 18 bases separated the two germline ends. Germline CDR1 and CDR2: SEHNR and FQNEAQ (reference sequence). Here the CDR3 reads CASSYQRSNTGTDTQYF. CDR3 DNA: TGTGCCAGCAGCTACCAGCGGAGCAATACCGGCACAGATACGCAGTATTTT.

In its sample, this clonotype was seen a few times. The CDR3 is CASSLTRGQLSGANVLTF. DNA for the CDR3: TGTGCCAGCAGCTTAACGAGGGGACAACTCTCCGGGGCCAACGTCCTGACTTTC. J is TRBJ2-6 and V is TRBV7-2, with D perhaps matching TRBD1 (6 bases). Trimming took 2 bases from V and 4 from J, leaving 18 bases between them. The CDR3 sequence is 18 residues long. Per germline, CDR1 SGHTA and CDR2 FQGNSA.

In its sample, this clonotype was seen many times. The gene calls are TRBV7-9 and TRBJ1-1; tentatively, D is TRBD1 (5 bases). V lost 5 bases to trimming and J lost 1 base, with 14 bases between them. CDR1 and CDR2 from the germline V gene are SEHNR and FQNEAQ (reference sequence). This CDR3 region has 15 residues. CDR3 bases: TGTGCCAGCAGCCCTCCGGGGGTGGGGAACACTGAAGCTTTCTTT. As protein: CASSPPGVGNTEAFF.

This clonotype was picked up a small number of times. This chain connects TRBV10-3 to TRBJ2-2; 7 bases align to TRBD1. Trimming at V came to 9 bases and at J to 0 bases, leaving 7 bases not matched to a gene. Germline V lookup: CDR1 ENHRY, CDR2 SYGVKD. This CDR3 has 15 residues. The CDR3 coding sequence is TGTGCCATTAGGACAGGAGTAGCGAACACCGGGGAGCTGTTTTTT. Protein product: CAIRTGVANTGELFF.

This clonotype has a handful of counts. The chain joins TRBV9 to TRBJ2-1; 9 nucleotides align to TRBD2. Germline CDR1 and CDR2: SGDLS and YYNGEE. Trimming took 0 bases from V and 7 from J; bases not matched to a gene: 8. This CDR3 has 16 amino acids. The CDR3 sequence: CASSVAPAGGWNEQFF. The CDR3 DNA reads TGTGCCAGCAGCGTAGCCCCAGCGGGAGGTTGGAATGAGCAGTTCTTC. The complete variable domain, with remaining parts taken from reference TRBV9 and TRBJ2-1, reads DSGVTQTPKHLITATGQRVTLRCSPRSGDLSVYWYQQSLDQGLQFLIQYYNGEERAKGNILERFSAQQFPDLHSELNLSSLELGDSALYFCASSVAPAGGWNEQFFGPGTRLTVL.

This rearrangement joins TRBV4-3 to TRBJ2-2; the D gene is possibly TRBD1 (5 bases). The CDR3 contains 16 residues. Trimming removed 4 bases from V and 2 bases from J, with 14 bases in between. The germline V gene encodes CDR1 LGHNA and CDR2 YSLEER. For the CDR3, the DNA is TGCGCCAGCAGCCGAGAGACAAGGGGTAACACCGGGGAGCTGTTTTTT. Protein product: CASSRETRGNTGELFF.

This clonotype was detected only a few times. The V and J genes are TRBV24-1 and TRBJ2-1; 11 bases map to TRBD1. Germline V gives CDR1 KGHDR, CDR2 SFDVKD. The ends lost 3 bases at V and 7 bases at J; junction bases unmatched: 10. The CDR3 covers 17 residues. CDR3 sequence reads: CATSDQAMGQGGNEQFF. CDR3 in DNA: TGTGCCACCAGTGATCAAGCAATGGGACAGGGGGGGAATGAGCAGTTCTTC.

This clonotype came up many times. The J gene is TRBJ2-5, the V gene TRBV7-6, with 9 nucleotides matching TRBD2. Germline V gives CDR1 SGHVS, CDR2 FNYEAQ. J gave up 4 bases and V 1 base, and 7 bases lay outside the gene matches. The CDR3 covers 16 residues. The chain's CDR3 is CASSLGLAGRGETQYF. The CDR3 DNA reads as TGTGCCAGCAGCTTAGGGCTAGCGGGGAGGGGAGAGACCCAGTACTTC.

This clonotype was counted only a few times. The rearrangement uses TRBV4-2 and TRBJ2-1; 8 bases align to TRBD2. Germline V CDR1 and CDR2: LGHNA, YNFKEQ. The CDR3 is made up of 14 amino acids. V was clipped by 4 bases and J by 9 bases; unmatched bases: 8. CDR3: CASSRPGGVSEQFF. DNA for the CDR3: TGTGCCAGCAGCCGCCCGGGAGGGGTAAGTGAGCAGTTCTTC.

This clonotype was counted ten times or more. This chain links TRBV6-5 with TRBJ1-6; TRBD1 matches 9 bases. This CDR3 is 15 amino acids long. CDR1 is MNHEY and CDR2 is SVGAGI in the germline V gene. The V and J ends lost 2 bases and 8 bases, in that order; junction bases with no gene match: 4. CDR3 in DNA: TGTGCCAGCAGTTACGAGGGACAGGGAGATTCACCCCTCCACTTT. Encoded protein: CASSYEGQGDSPLHF.

The CDR3 loop is CASGLLPGLAYEQYF. CDR3 in DNA: TGCGCCAGCGGCCTACTACCGGGACTAGCTTACGAGCAGTACTTC. The rearrangement uses TRBV4-3 and TRBJ2-7, with 9 bases identical to TRBD2. The germline V gene encodes CDR1 LGHNA and CDR2 YSLEER. The J segment lost 4 bases and the V segment lost 8 bases, leaving 12 bases of the junction unmatched. This CDR3 comprises 15 residues.

This clonotype was counted a few times. The chain is built from TRBV20-1 and TRBJ1-1; no firm D call. V was trimmed by 3 bases and J by 0 bases, leaving 5 bases between them. Per germline, CDR1 DFQATT and CDR2 SNEGSKA (reference sequence). CDR3 length: 12 amino acids. The CDR3 here is CSARTVNTEAFF. The CDR3 region has the DNA TGCAGTGCTAGGACGGTGAACACTGAAGCTTTCTTT.

This clonotype was detected a few times. The V and J genes are TRBV5-1 and TRBJ2-5, with 9 bases aligning to TRBD1. Unmatched junction bases numbered 12, after V lost 4 bases and J lost 5 bases. This CDR3 region has 16 residues. Germline assignment: CDR1 SGHRS and CDR2 YFSETQ. CDR3 DNA: TGCGCCAGCAGCATGCCGGGACAGGGTTCGGGGGAGACCCAGTACTTC. This gives the protein CASSMPGQGSGETQYF.

V is TRBV3-1 and J is TRBJ1-5, with D possibly TRBD1 on 5 matching bases. There are 17 residues in the CDR3. V was shortened by 3 bases and J by 3 bases, with 18 bases between the two germline ends. The germline gives CDR1 LGHDT, CDR2 YNNKEL (reference sequence). The CDR3 coding sequence is TGTGCCAGCAGCCAGCAGGTTCGGGGACCGAACAATCAGCCCCAGCATTTT. As protein: CASSQQVRGPNNQPQHF.

This clonotype was seen repeatedly, ten times or more. V and J are TRBV12-3 or TRBV12-4 and TRBJ2-3; D is uncertain. The CDR3 totals 14 residues. V gave up 5 bases and J gave up 0 bases, with 9 bases separating them. CDR3 sequence (DNA): TGTGCCAGCAGTCGCCAGGACAGCACAGATACGCAGTATTTT. This codes for CASSRQDSTDTQYF.

The CDR3 loop is CSVKRDQGTDTQYF. DNA of the CDR3: TGCAGCGTTAAGCGGGATCAGGGAACAGATACGCAGTATTTT. The rearrangement uses TRBV29-1 and TRBJ2-3; the match to TRBD2 covers 7 bases. The CDR3 is made up of 14 amino acids. With 5 bases clipped from V and 3 bases from J, the junction kept 8 bases outside the gene matches. The germline V gene encodes CDR1 SQVTM and CDR2 ANQGSEA.

The chain links TRBV20-1 to TRBJ1-5; D uncertain. V dropped 3 bases and J dropped 2 bases, with 11 bases sitting between them. This CDR3 is built from 14 residues. The germline V gene encodes CDR1 DFQATT and CDR2 SNEGSKA (reference sequence). CDR3 in DNA: TGCAGTGCTAGGTCGGGAACGGGCAATCAGCCCCAGCATTTT. Amino acids: CSARSGTGNQPQHF.

This clonotype was counted a few times. The rearrangement joins TRBV2 to TRBJ2-5, with D tentatively TRBD1 or TRBD2 (5 bases each). CDR3 length equals 15 residues. The germline gives CDR1 SNHLY, CDR2 FYNNEI. With 4 bases removed from V and 5 bases from J, the gap between germline ends came to 17 bases. The CDR3 sequence: CASSVAGSGTETQYF. As DNA, the CDR3 is TGTGCCAGCAGTGTCGCCGGTTCCGGGACGGAGACCCAGTACTTC.

The chain is built from TRBV7-3 and TRBJ2-3; D gene unclear. Deletions cut 3 bases from V and 0 bases from J, with 7 bases between. The germline CDR1 and CDR2 sequences are SGHTA and FQGTGA. This CDR3 is 14 amino acids long. The CDR3 sequence is CASSFASSTDTQYF. The CDR3 coding sequence is TGTGCCAGCAGCTTTGCCTCTAGCACAGATACGCAGTATTTT.

The chain has TRBV18 and TRBJ1-2; D gene uncertain. Per germline, CDR1 KGHSH and CDR2 LQKENI. V gave up 2 bases and J gave up 8 bases, with 12 bases separating them. The CDR3 has 13 amino acids. CDR3 loop: CASSPSGLEGYTF. Here the CDR3 DNA reads TGTGCCAGCTCACCATCGGGGTTGGAGGGCTACACCTTC.

In this sample, this clonotype turned up a few times. This chain connects TRBV7-8 to TRBJ1-5; possible D gene TRBD1, 6 bases. Germline-derived CDR1 and CDR2 are SGHVS and FQNEAQ. This CDR3 spans 19 amino acids. Trimming took off 5 bases at V and 2 bases at J, with 25 bases between the two ends. This chain's CDR3 is CASSGTWDTNAGGNQPQHF. For the CDR3, the DNA is TGTGCCAGCAGCGGAACTTGGGACACTAACGCTGGGGGCAATCAGCCCCAGCATTTT.

As for this clonotype: This may arise from a read error, as a much more abundant clone is one base away. The chain links TRBV7-8 to TRBJ2-1; no definite D call. The CDR3 runs to 15 residues. V was cut by 5 bases and J by 1 base, with 12 bases left in between. Germline values: CDR1 SGHVS, CDR2 FQNEAQ. CDR3 in amino acids: CASSPRGMSYNEQFF. CDR3 DNA sequence: TGTGCCAGCAGCCCTCGTGGAATGTCCTACAATGAGCAGTTCTTC.

This clonotype was detected only a few times. The gene calls are TRBV12-3 or TRBV12-4 and TRBJ2-2; D remains unclear. This CDR3 region has 11 residues. The germline V and J ends were trimmed by 1 base and 9 bases, with 3 bases remaining between them. The CDR3 region is CASSLGWELFF. DNA of the CDR3: TGTGCCAGCAGTTTAGGGTGGGAGCTGTTTTTT.

This clonotype has more than one count but fewer than ten. This rearrangement joins TRBV4-2 to TRBJ2-3; D ambiguous. V was clipped by 0 bases and J by 1 base, with 8 bases between them. The CDR3 runs 15 residues. Germline-derived CDR1 and CDR2 are LGHNA and YNFKEQ. The CDR3 nucleotides are TGTGCCAGCAGCCAAGATTGGCGGCGCACAGATACGCAGTATTTT. This codes for CASSQDWRRTDTQYF.

J is TRBJ2-7 and V is TRBV20-1, with 10 bases matching TRBD1. Germline values: CDR1 DFQATT, CDR2 SNEGSKA (reference sequence). The CDR3 is 14 amino acids. Trimming at V came to 5 bases and at J to 6 bases, leaving 10 bases not matched to a gene. As DNA, the CDR3 is TGCAGTGCTTCTTTCGGGACAGGGGAATTCGAGCAGTACTTC. Amino acid sequence: CSASFGTGEFEQYF.

The chain is built from TRBV20-1 and TRBJ2-5; D ambiguous. Between the trimmed V and J ends, which lost 2 bases and 0 bases, there was a span of 7 bases. CDR1 is DFQATT and CDR2 is SNEGSKA in the germline V gene (reference sequence). The CDR3 contains 13 residues. The CDR3 DNA is TGCAGTGCTAGAACGGGCAACCAAGAGACCCAGTACTTC. It codes for CSARTGNQETQYF.

V is TRBV29-1 and J is TRBJ2-6; D tentatively reads TRBD1 or TRBD2 (5 bases each). V was pared by 5 bases and J by 3 bases, with 8 bases between. Germline V gene lookup returns CDR1 SQVTM and CDR2 ANQGSEA. There are 13 residues in the CDR3. CDR3 amino acids: CSVTGGGANVLTF. The CDR3 coding sequence is TGCAGCGTTACTGGGGGTGGGGCCAACGTCCTGACTTTC.

This chain uses TRBV12-3 or TRBV12-4 with TRBJ2-1; 10 positions agree with TRBD2. The trim removed 8 bases at V and 7 bases at J, leaving 8 bases unmatched. This CDR3 has 14 residues. CDR3 sequence (DNA): TGTGCCAGCTGCCTAGCGGGGGTAGTGAATGAGCAGTTCTTC. It yields the protein CASCLAGVVNEQFF.

The chain uses TRBV2 and TRBJ1-2; TRBD1 matches at 7 bases. Germline-derived CDR1 and CDR2 are SNHLY and FYNNEI. V lost 6 bases, J lost 3 bases, and 4 bases stayed unmatched. The CDR3 runs to 13 residues. CDR3 protein: CASRGDRYYGYTF. DNA for the CDR3: TGTGCCAGCAGGGGGGACAGATACTATGGCTACACCTTC.

This clonotype was counted between two and nine times. The chain combines TRBV20-1 with TRBJ1-5, with unresolved D. The CDR3 is 13 residues long. Germline CDR1 DFQATT, CDR2 SNEGSKA (reference sequence). Trimming shortened V by 4 bases and J by 7 bases, and 14 bases separated the two germline ends. DNA for the CDR3: TGCAGTGCTAAGCCCCCCGCCGGGCAGCCCCAGCATTTT. Translation gives CSAKPPAGQPQHF.